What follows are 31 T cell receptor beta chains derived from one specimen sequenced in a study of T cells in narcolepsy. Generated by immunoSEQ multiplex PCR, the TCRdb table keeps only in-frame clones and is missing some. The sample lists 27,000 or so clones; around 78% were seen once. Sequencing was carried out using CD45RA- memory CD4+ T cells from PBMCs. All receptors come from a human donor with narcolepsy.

DNA for the CDR3: TGCAGCGTTTTTGCGACAGGCGGACCCCTCTATGGCTACACCTTC. Amino acids: CSVFATGGPLYGYTF. The V gene is TRBV29-1, the J gene TRBJ1-2, with a weak D call TRBD1 (6 bases). The V and J ends lost 5 bases and 4 bases respectively, with 20 bases between them. CDR1 SQVTM and CDR2 ANQGSEA come from the germline V gene. The CDR3 contains 15 residues.

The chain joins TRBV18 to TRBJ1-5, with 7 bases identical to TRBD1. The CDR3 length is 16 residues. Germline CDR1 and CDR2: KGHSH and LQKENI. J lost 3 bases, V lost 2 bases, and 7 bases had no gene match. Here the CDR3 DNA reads TGTGCCAGCTCACCAACTATAGGACAGGACAATCAGCCCCAGCATTTT. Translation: CASSPTIGQDNQPQHF.

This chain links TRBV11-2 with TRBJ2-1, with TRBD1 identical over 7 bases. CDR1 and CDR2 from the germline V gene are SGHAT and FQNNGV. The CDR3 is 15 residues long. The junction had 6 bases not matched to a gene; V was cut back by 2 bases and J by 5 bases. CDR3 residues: CASSLQGQRDNEQFF. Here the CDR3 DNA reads TGTGCCAGCAGCTTACAGGGACAGAGGGACAATGAGCAGTTCTTC.

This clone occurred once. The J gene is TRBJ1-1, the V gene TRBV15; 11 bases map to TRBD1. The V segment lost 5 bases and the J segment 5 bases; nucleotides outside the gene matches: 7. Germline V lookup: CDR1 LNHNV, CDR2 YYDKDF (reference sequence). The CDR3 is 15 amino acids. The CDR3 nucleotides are TGTGCCACCAGCGGCGGGACAGGGGGAGGGACTGAAGCTTTCTTT. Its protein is CATSGGTGGGTEAFF. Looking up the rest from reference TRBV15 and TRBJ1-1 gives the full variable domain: DAMVIQNPRYQVTQFGKPVTLSCSQTLNHNVMYWYQQKSSQAPKLLFHYYDKDFNNEADTPDNFQSRRPNTSFCFLDIRSPGLGDTAMYLCATSGGTGGGTEAFFGQGTRLTVV.

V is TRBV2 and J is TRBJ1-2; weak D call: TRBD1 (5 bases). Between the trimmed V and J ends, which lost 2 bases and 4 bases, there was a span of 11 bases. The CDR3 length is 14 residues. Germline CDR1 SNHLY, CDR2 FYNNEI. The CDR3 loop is CASSESEGSYGYTF. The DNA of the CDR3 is TGTGCCAGCAGTGAATCTGAGGGGTCCTATGGCTACACCTTC.

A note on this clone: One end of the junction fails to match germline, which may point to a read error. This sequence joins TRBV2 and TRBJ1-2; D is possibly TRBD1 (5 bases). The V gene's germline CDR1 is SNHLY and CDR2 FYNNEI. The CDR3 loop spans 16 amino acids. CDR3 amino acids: CASGEALGEGGEHYTF. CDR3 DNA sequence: TGTGCCAGCGGTGAAGCCCTAGGAGAGGGAGGGGAACACTACACCTTC.

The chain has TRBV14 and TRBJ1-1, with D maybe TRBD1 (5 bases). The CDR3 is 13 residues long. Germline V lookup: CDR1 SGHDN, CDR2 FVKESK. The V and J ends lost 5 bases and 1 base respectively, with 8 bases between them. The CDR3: CASSGGRNTEAFF. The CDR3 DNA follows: TGTGCCAGCAGCGGGGGAAGGAACACTGAAGCTTTCTTT. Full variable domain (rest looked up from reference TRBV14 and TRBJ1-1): EAGVTQFPSHSVIEKGQTVTLRCDPISGHDNLYWYRRVMGKEIKFLLHFVKESKQDESGMPNNRFLAERTGGTYSTLKVQPAELEDSGVYFCASSGGRNTEAFFGQGTRLTVV.

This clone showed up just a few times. CDR3 bases: TGCGCCAGCAGTCAATCAGGCCATATTCACAATGAGCAGTTCTTC. This translates into CASSQSGHIHNEQFF. The chain has TRBV23-1 and TRBJ2-1; D is unclear. TRBV23-1 is known as an ORF, though its function is uncertain. The germline V and J ends were trimmed by 0 bases and 5 bases, with 11 bases remaining between them. The CDR3 is made up of 15 amino acids.

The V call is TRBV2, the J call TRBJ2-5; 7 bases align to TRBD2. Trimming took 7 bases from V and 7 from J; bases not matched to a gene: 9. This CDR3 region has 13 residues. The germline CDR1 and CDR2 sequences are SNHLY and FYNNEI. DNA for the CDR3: TGTGCCAGCATAGCGGATGGGGGGGGGACCCAGTACTTC. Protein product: CASIADGGGTQYF.

The CDR3 region has the DNA TGTGCCAGCAGCTTAGATCCCGGGCGTTCGGATACGCAGTATTTT. This sequence encodes CASSLDPGRSDTQYF. This chain links TRBV11-2 with TRBJ2-3, with D unresolved. CDR1 and CDR2 (germline): SGHAT, FQNNGV. This CDR3 is built from 15 residues. V was clipped by 0 bases and J by 6 bases, with 13 bases between them.

The chain's CDR3 is CASSIRDSYGYTF. The CDR3 DNA sequence: TGTGCCAGCAGCATCCGGGACAGCTATGGCTACACCTTC. This chain links TRBV7-9 with TRBJ1-2; 7 bases fit TRBD1. The V gene end was trimmed by 5 bases and the J gene end by 4 bases; junction bases not matched to a gene: 4. The CDR3 covers 13 residues. The germline V gene encodes CDR1 SEHNR and CDR2 FQNEAQ (reference sequence).

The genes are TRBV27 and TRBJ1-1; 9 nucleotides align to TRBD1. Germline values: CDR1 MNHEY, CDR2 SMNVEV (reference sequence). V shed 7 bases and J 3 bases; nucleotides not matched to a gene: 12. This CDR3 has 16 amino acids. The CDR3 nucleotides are TGTGCCAGCAACGGGCGACAGGGGGTAGCGGACACTGAAGCTTTCTTT. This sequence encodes CASNGRQGVADTEAFF.

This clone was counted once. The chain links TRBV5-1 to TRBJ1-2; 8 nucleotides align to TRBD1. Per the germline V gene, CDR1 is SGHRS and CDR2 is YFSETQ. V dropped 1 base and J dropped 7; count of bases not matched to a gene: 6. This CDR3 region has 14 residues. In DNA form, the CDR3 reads TGCGCCAGCAGCTTGAGGACAGGGAGTAGTGGCTACACCTTC. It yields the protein CASSLRTGSSGYTF.

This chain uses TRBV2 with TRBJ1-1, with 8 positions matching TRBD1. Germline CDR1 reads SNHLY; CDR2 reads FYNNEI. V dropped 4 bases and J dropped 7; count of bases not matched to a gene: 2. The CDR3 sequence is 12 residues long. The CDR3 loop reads CASSGQGYEAFF. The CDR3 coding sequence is TGTGCCAGCAGTGGACAGGGGTATGAAGCTTTCTTT.

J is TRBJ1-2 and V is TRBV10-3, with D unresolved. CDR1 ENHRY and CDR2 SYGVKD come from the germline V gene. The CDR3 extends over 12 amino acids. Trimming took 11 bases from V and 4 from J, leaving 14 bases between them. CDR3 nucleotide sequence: TGTGCCGCCTCATCCGGGTTCTATGGCTACACCTTC. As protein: CAASSGFYGYTF.

CDR3 nucleotide sequence: TGTGCCAGCAGGGGGACCAGGGGTTCCTACGAGCAGTACTTC. It specifies CASRGTRGSYEQYF. The J gene is TRBJ2-7, the V gene TRBV27; maybe TRBD1 (6 bases). This CDR3 contains 14 residues. V gave up 6 bases and J gave up 1 base, with 13 bases separating them. Germline CDR1 MNHEY, CDR2 SMNVEV (reference sequence).

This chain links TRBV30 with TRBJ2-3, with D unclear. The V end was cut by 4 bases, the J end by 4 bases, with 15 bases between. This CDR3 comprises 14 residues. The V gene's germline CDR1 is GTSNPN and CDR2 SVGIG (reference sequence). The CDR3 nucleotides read TGTGCCTGGATCCCCGGACCCTCCCCAGATACGCAGTATTTT. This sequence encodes CAWIPGPSPDTQYF.

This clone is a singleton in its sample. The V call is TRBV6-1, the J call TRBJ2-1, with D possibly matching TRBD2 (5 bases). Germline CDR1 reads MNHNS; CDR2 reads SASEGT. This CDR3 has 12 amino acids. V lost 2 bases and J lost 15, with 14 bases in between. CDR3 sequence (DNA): TGTGCCAGCAGTGAAAATAAGCCTAGCCCGTTCTTC. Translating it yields CASSENKPSPFF.

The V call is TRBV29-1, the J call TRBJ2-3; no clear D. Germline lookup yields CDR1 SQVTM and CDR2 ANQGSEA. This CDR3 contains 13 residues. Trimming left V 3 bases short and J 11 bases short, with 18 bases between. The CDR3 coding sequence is TGCAGCGTTGAGAGTGTCGCGAGTCATGGGCAGTATTTT. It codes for CSVESVASHGQYF.

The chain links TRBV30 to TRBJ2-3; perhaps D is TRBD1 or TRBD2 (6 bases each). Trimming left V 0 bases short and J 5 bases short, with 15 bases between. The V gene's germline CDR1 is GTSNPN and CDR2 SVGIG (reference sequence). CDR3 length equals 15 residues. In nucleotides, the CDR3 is TGTGCCTGGAGTGTCTCGAGGGGGGCGGAAGATACGCAGTATTTT. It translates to CAWSVSRGAEDTQYF. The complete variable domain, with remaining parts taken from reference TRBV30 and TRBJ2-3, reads SQTIHQWPATLVQPVGSPLSLECTVEGTSNPNLYWYRQAAGRGLQLLFYSVGIGQISSEVPQNLSASRPQDRQFILSSKKLLLSDSGFYLCAWSVSRGAEDTQYFGPGTRLTVL.

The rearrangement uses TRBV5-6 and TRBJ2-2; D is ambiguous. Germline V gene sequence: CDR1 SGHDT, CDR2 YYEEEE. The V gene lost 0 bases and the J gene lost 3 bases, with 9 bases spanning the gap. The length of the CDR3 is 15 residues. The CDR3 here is CASSLEPRYTGELFF. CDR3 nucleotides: TGTGCCAGCAGCTTGGAACCTAGGTACACCGGGGAGCTGTTTTTT.

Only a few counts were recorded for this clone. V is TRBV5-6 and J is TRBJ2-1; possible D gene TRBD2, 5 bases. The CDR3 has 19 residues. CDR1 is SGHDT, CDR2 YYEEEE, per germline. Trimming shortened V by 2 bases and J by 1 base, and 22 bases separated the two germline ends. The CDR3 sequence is CASSFRRSGGSASYNEQFF. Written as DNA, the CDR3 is TGTGCCAGCAGCTTTAGGAGGAGCGGCGGCTCAGCATCCTACAATGAGCAGTTCTTC.

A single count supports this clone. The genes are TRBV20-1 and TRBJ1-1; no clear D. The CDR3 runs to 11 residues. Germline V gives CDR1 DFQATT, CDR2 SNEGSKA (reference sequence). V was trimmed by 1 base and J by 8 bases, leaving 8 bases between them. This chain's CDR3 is CSARAQAEAFF. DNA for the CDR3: TGCAGTGCTAGAGCCCAGGCGGAAGCTTTCTTT.

CDR3 sequence (DNA): TGTGCCAGCAGCCAAGGGGTTGGGGTTGGTGGCTACACCTTC. Amino acid sequence: CASSQGVGVGGYTF. The V call is TRBV14, the J call TRBJ1-2; D gene unclear. Germline CDR1 reads SGHDN; CDR2 reads FVKESK. V was trimmed by 1 base and J by 7 bases, leaving 13 bases between them. This CDR3 has 14 amino acids.

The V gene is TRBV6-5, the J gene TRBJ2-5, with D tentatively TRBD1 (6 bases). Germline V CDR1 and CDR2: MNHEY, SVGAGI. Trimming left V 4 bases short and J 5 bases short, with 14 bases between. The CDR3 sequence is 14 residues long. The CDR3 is CASSLTTGIETQYF. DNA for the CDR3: TGTGCCAGCAGTTTAACGACAGGTATCGAGACCCAGTACTTC.

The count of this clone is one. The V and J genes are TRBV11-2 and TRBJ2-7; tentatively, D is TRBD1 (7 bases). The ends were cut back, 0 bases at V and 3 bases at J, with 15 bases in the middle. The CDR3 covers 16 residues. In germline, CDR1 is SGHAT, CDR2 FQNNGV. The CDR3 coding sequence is TGTGCCAGCAGCTTAGAACGGCGGCAGGGGGGCTACGAGCAGTACTTC. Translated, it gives CASSLERRQGGYEQYF.

The CDR3 coding sequence is TGTGCCAGCAGCTCCAGCCCCTACGGGGGGGCTCGCTACGAGCAGTACTTC. Translation gives CASSSSPYGGARYEQYF. V is TRBV11-3 and J is TRBJ2-7; 8 bases map to TRBD2. The CDR3 is made up of 17 amino acids. The germline CDR1 and CDR2 sequences are SGHNT and YENEEA. J gave up 3 bases and V 4 bases, and 14 bases lay outside the gene matches.

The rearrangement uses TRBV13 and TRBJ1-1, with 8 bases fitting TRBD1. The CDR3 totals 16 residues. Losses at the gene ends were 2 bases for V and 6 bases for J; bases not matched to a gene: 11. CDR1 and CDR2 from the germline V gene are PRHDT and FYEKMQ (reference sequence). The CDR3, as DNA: TGTGCCAGCAGCTTAAGGGCAGGGGGCTTTATGGCTGAAGCTTTCTTT. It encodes CASSLRAGGFMAEAFF. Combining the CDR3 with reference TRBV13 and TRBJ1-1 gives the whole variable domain AAGVIQSPRHLIKEKRETATLKCYPIPRHDTVYWYQQGPGQDPQFLISFYEKMQSDKGSIPDRFSAQQFSDYHSELNMSSLELGDSALYFCASSLRAGGFMAEAFFGQGTRLTVV.

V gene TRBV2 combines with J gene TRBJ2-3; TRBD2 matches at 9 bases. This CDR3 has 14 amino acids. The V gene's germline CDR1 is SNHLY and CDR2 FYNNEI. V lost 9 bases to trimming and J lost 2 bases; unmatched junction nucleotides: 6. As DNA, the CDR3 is TGTGCCAGTCAGCTAGCGGGGACCACAGATACGCAGTATTTT. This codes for CASQLAGTTDTQYF.

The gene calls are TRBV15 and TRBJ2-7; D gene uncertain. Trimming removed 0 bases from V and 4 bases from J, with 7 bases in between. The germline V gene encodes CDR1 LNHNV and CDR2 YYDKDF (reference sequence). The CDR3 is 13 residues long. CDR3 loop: CATSRDYGYEQYF. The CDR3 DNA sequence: TGTGCCACCAGCAGAGATTACGGGTACGAGCAGTACTTC.

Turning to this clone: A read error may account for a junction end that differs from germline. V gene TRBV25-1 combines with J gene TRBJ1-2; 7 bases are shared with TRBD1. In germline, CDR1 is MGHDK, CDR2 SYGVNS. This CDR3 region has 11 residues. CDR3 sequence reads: CASSGQGGYAF. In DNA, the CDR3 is TGTGCCAGCAGTGGACAGGGTGGCTACGCCTTC.